This T cell receptor beta chain was identified in a study of cytomegalovirus exposure and HLA in healthy donors. The study, taken as a whole, reports: Several of the most significant clusters were apparently associated with common viral pathogens in a later analysis. Despite most TCR sequences being rare, some public TCRs occurred in many donors. Presence/absence analysis assumed near-uniform sequencing depth across donors.

A note on this clone: The antigen is not known.

These donors counted as nominally healthy when sampled, but unrecorded immune exposures were likely. 60 Vbeta and 13 Jbeta primers were used in PCR. Some clones are missing from TCRdb's copy, which holds only in-frame ones; the method was immunoSEQ multiplex PCR. The table includes approximately 110,000 clones, more than 60% detected once. V was cut by 2 bases and J by 2 bases, with 7 bases left in between. The CDR3 totals 14 residues. The germline CDR1 and CDR2 sequences are SGHDN and FVKESK. This sequence joins TRBV14 and TRBJ2-1; D ambiguous. Sequencing was done on a sample of PBMCs. This receptor was obtained from a woman aged 55-70 years in good health and CMV-seropositive. CDR3 sequence reads: CASSQSSPYNEQFF. The CDR3 DNA sequence: TGTGCCAGCAGCCAATCCTCCCCCTACAATGAGCAGTTCTTC.